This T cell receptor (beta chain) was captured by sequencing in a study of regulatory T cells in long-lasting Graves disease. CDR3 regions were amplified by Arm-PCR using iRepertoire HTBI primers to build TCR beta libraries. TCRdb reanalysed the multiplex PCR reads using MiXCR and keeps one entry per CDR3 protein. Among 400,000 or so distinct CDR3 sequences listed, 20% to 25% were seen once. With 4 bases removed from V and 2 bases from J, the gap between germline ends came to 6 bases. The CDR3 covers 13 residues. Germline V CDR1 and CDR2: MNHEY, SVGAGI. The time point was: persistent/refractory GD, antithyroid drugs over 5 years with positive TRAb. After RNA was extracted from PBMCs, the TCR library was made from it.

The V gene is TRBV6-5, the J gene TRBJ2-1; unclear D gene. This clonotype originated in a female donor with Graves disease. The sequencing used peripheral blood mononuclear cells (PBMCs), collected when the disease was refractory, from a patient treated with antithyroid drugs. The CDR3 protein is CASSWEAYNEQFF. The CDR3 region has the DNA TGTGCCAGCAGTTGGGAAGCCTACAATGAGCAGTTCTTC.